This entry features one T cell receptor (beta chain) sequence. What it binds is unknown. The data were obtained in a study of T cells after yellow fever vaccination. Study results and limitations: Clonotypes found in both CD4 and CD8 compartments made up a small share.

MiXCR, run by TCRdb on the 5' RACE reads, gives a single entry per CDR3 protein. Counted here are some 350,000 distinct CDR3 sequences, approximately 5.7% occurring once; the ten biggest clones make up 15%. The CDR3 sequence is 13 residues long. Trimming removed 1 base from V and 10 bases from J, with 8 bases in between. Germline CDR1 and CDR2: MNHEY and SVGEGT. The starting material was PBMCs, obtained 5 days after the yellow fever booster vaccination. The sequence was collected from a man between 25 and 39 years old who received the YFV17D yellow fever vaccine. The rearrangement links TRBV6-2 or TRBV6-3 to TRBJ1-6, with D unresolved. The DNA of the CDR3 is TGTGCCAGCAGTTACTTCGCCGGCTCACCCCTCCACTTT. Its translation: CASSYFAGSPLHF.